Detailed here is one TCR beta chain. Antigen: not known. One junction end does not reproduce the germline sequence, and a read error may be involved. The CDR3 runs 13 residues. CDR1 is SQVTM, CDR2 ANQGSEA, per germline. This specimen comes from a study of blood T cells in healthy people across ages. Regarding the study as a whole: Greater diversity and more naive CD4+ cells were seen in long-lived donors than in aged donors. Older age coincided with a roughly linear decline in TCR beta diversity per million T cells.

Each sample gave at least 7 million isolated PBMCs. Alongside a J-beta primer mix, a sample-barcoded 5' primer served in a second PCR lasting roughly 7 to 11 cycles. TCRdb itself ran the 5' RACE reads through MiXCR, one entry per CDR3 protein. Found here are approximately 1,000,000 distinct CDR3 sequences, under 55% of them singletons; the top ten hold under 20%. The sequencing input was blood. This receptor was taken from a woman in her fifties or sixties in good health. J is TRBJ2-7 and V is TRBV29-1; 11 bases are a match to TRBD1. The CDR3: CGVWTGGNYEQYF. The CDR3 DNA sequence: TGCGGCGTTTGGACAGGGGGCAACTACGAGCAGTACTTC.